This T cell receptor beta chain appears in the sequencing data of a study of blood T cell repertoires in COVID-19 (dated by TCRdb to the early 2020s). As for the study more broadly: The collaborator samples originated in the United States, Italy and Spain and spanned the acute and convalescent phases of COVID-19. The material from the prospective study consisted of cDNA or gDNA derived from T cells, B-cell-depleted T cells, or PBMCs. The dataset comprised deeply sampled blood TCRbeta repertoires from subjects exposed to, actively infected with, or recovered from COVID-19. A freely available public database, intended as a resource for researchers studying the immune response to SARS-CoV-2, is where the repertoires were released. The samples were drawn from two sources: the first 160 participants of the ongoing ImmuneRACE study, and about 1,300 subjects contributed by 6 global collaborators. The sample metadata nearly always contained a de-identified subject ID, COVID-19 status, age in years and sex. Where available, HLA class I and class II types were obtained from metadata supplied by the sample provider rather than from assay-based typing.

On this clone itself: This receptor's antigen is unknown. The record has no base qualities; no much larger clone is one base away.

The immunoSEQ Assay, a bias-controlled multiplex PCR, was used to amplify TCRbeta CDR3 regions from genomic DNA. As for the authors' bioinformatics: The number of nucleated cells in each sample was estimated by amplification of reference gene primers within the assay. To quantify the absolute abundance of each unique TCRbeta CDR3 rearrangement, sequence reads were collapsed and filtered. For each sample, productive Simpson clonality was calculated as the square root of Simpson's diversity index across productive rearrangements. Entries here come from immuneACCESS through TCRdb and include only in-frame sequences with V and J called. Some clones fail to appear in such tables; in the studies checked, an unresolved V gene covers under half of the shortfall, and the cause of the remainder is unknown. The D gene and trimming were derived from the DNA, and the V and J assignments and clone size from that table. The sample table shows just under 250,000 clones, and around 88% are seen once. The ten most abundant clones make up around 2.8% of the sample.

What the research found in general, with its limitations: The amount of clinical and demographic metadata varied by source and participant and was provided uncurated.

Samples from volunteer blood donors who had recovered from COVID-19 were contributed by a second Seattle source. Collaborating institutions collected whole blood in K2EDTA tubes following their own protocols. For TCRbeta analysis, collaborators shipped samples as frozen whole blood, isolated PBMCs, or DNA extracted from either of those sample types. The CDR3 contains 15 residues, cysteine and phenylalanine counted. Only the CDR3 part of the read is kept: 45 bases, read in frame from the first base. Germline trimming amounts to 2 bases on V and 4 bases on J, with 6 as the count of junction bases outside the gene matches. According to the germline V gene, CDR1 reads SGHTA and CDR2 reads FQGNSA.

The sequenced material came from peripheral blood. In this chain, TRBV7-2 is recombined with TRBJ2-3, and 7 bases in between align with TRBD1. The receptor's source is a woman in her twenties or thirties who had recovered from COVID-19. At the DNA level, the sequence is TGTGCCAGCAGCTTATCGACAGGGAGCGCAGATACGCAGTATTTT. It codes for CASSLSTGSADTQYF.